The present TCR beta chain was sequenced within a study of shared T cell receptors in the human thymus. TCRdb's table, derived via immunoSEQ multiplex PCR, lists solely in-frame clones and lacks some. The table records roughly 500,000 clones, more than 75% of them present only once. V was clipped by 3 bases and J by 6 bases, with 13 bases between them. CDR3 length: 14 amino acids. Germline V gene data show CDR1 as SGHTA and CDR2 as FQGNSA. These records were also assigned to another study, of human thymus T cells. That report notes: Thymus tissue was removed during corrective cardiac surgery.

Sequencing input: thymocytes. This receptor was identified in a boy under two years old with a congenital heart defect. The chain combines TRBV7-2 with TRBJ2-3; D perhaps matches TRBD2 (6 bases). CDR3 in DNA: TGTGCCAGCAGCTTCCATCCGGGGGAGGATACGCAGTATTTT. Translating gives CASSFHPGEDTQYF.